The TCR beta chain described here comes from a study of identical twins (dated by TCRdb to the mid-2010s). Concerning the study at large: The study deep-sequenced TCR alpha and beta repertoires from monozygotic twins, unrelated adults of various ages and cord blood to test whether fetal clonotypes persist. To rule out contamination, replicate twin experiments were performed at different times with different library preparation protocols.

Only a few counts were recorded for this clonotype. Its target antigen remains unknown. No base quality values were provided; no much bigger clone lies one nucleotide off. Results the study describes overall, beyond this receptor: Invariant T cells such as MAIT and iNKT could partly confound zero-insertion analyses, although diverse VJ usage argued against such confounding for most clonotypes. Compared with coincidental sharing between unrelated individuals, out-of-frame TCR alpha sequences shared between twins showed an excess of sequences with low generation probability. Abundant cord blood beta clonotypes carried fewer insertions; young adult naive repertoires showed a weaker similar trend, while memory repertoires showed none. A weaker excess of twin sharing was found in beta out-of-frame sequences because the signal-to-noise ratio was lowered by fewer shared sequences. In monozygotic twins, recombination models systematically underestimated out-of-frame TCR alpha sharing, but the models matched the sharing seen between unrelated individuals. Because the same donors could not be followed over many years, conclusions were based on cross-sectional statistical analysis.

The method behind the library was 5' RACE. Sequencing instrument: Illumina HiSeq 2000. A universal primer binding site was introduced by template switching, and a unique molecular identifier was present in the final cDNA, enabling accurate counting of TCR cDNA molecules. Specific primers in the conserved constant-segment region were used to synthesize first-strand cDNA for the TCR alpha and beta chains. Each cDNA library was double barcoded, with a SMART-Mk sample barcode plus Illumina barcodes, to control for contamination. TruSeq adapter sequences and Illumina sample barcodes were added in two successive PCR steps. The Illumina HiSeq platform was used with custom primers to sequence TCR alpha and beta cDNA libraries. The study's own analysis went as follows. MiGEC was used to process raw reads and extract unique molecular identifiers, and MiXCR was used to find CDR3 positions. Recombination models were inferred per individual with the repgenHMM and IGoR tools using an EM algorithm. Shared clonotypes were analyzed with the tcR package in R, and sharing was normalized by the product of cloneset sizes. To study raw recombination without the effects of thymic and clonal selection, out-of-frame nonproductive sequences were analyzed. TCRdb reworked the public reads: Q25 trimming with fastp, MiXCR clone assembly, productive beta chains retained. Entries are consolidated by CDR3 protein sequence, retaining the most common genes and DNA. Here the V and J calls rest on TCRdb's processing, not on the authors' analysis. The table for this sample lists roughly 290,000 distinct CDR3 sequences; roughly 10% of them were counted only once. The top ten hold about 7.1% of the sample.

Only healthy Caucasian donors were included. Three pairs of female monozygotic twins, all aged about 18 to 30 years, made up the twin cohort. Positive isolation kits from Invitrogen were used to isolate CD4+ and CD8+ T cell populations. From cysteine to phenylalanine, the CDR3 is 14 amino acids long. Just the 42-base CDR3 DNA is kept, in frame starting at base 1. CDR1 and CDR2, per the germline V gene (reference sequence), are SEHNR and FQNEAQ. The V end loses 4 bases and the J end loses 3 bases, and a stretch of 13 bases separates them. The data also belong to a second study, concerning yellow fever vaccine responses in identical twins. As the second study states: According to the authors, the vaccine-induced T cell response in identical twins seemed to be partly convergent and partly specific to each individual. In identical twins, the study followed T cell clones that responded to the vaccine with precision.

The sequencing input was CD8+ T cells sorted from blood. The receptor's source is a woman aged 18-30 years in good health. This sequence uses TRBV7-9 and TRBJ2-7, and possibly TRBD1, on 6 matching bases. The nucleotide sequence is TGTGCCAGCAGCTCAGCACAGGGCATCTACGAGCAGTACTTC. Translation gives CASSSAQGIYEQYF. Full variable domain (CDR3 extended with the reference TRBV7-9 and TRBJ2-7 proteins): DTGVSQNPRHKITKRGQNVTFRCDPISEHNRLYWYRQTLGQGPEFLTYFQNEAQLEKSRLLSDRFSAERPKGSFSTLEIQRTEQGDSAMYLCASSSAQGIYEQYFGPGTRLTVT.